This TCR beta chain was captured in a study of cytomegalovirus exposure and HLA in healthy donors (TCRdb year 2017). Notes on the research overall: According to a later analysis, the 120 or so validation repertoires were produced on the same platform as the 700 or so repertoires of the first cohort. To predict cytomegalovirus infection status, the study combined high-throughput TCR immunosequencing, statistical association of individual TCRs with disease status, and machine learning. A separate validation cohort of roughly 130 different subjects was used in addition to the roughly 720-subject first cohort. The study aimed to test whether signatures of past pathogen exposure could be identified by cataloging public T cell receptors.

What the authors observed across the whole study: In vitro tests confirmed that three of the cytomegalovirus-associated TCR beta chains recognize cytomegalovirus antigens. The study gave a list of over 150 TCR beta chains associated with cytomegalovirus. All 120 or so repertoires were used to score co-occurrence in the validation cohort in a later analysis, because that analysis had no HLA typing for the cohort. The authors suggested that the approach could potentially be extended to other disease states and immunological phenotypes. In both the original and validation cohorts, the classifier was reported to diagnose cytomegalovirus status with high specificity and sensitivity. A later analysis found that TCRs clustered in the first cohort also tended to co-occur in the roughly 120 validation repertoires, with more than 90% of cluster scores above 0. Most TCR sequences were observed very rarely across donors, whereas some public TCRs were present in many individuals.

Library preparation was by the immunoSEQ multiplex PCR assay. The original pipeline was this. A statistical classification framework was developed to diagnose cytomegalovirus status using the catalog of TCR beta chain sequences. TCRdb carries this immuneACCESS record with in-frame sequences only. Its versions omit some clonotypes, under half of them owing to an unresolved V gene in the studies checked, with the rest unexplained. Clonal size and the V and J genes are those of that table, whereas D and trimming came from the DNA. The sample yields 120,000 or so clones; roughly 89% were counted once. Jointly, the top ten make up 1.5% to 2% of the sample. The donors were included in the validation cohort of 120 subjects, a group kept apart from the roughly 670-subject first cohort. There are 17 amino acids in the CDR3, from cysteine to phenylalanine inclusive. Kept here is only the CDR3 DNA, which spans 51 bases and is read in frame from base 1. CDR1 SEHNR and CDR2 FQNEAQ were looked up in the germline V gene (reference sequence). V is pruned by 7 bases and J by 6 bases, leaving 18 bases of the junction without a gene match.

Points on this clone: Its antigen is currently not known. Nothing much larger sits one base from this clone, and base qualities are not available.

Material for sequencing was PBMCs. This chain joins TRBV7-9 to TRBJ2-1, with TRBD2 identical over 7 junction bases. The origin of this receptor is a woman between 18 and 29 years old in good health and CMV-seronegative. The CDR3 region reads CASTHRGNGRRGNEQFF. The DNA reads TGTGCCAGCACCCATCGGGGTAACGGGAGGCGCGGCAATGAGCAGTTCTTC.